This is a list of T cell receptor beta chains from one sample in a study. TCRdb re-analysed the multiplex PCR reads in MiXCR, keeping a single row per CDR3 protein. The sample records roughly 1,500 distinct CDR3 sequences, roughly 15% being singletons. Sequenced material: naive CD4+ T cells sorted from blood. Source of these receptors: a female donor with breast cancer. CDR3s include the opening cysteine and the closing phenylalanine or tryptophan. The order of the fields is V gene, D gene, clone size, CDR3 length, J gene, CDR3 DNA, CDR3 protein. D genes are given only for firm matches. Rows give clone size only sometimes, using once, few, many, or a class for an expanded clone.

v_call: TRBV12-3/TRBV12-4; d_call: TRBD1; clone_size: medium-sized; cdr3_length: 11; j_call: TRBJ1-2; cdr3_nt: TGTGCCAGCGGATGGACAGGGAGGTACACCTTC; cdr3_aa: CASGWTGRYTF
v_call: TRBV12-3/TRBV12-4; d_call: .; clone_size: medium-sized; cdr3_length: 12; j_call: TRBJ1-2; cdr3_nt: TGTGCCAGCAGTTCTGGGCGCTATGGCTACACCTTC; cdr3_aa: CASSSGRYGYTF
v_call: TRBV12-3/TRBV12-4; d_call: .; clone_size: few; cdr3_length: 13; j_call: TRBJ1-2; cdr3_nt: TGTGCCAGCAGTTTCGGCAGAAACTATAACTACACCTTC; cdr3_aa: CASSFGRNYNYTF
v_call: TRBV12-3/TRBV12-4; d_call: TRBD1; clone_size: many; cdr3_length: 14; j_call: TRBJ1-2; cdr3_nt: TGTGCCAGCAGTTTAGGGACAGGAGGACTTGGCTACACCTTC; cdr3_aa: CASSLGTGGLGYTF
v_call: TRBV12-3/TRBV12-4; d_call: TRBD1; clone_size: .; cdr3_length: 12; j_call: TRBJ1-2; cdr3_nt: TGTGCCAGCAGCGGACAGGGCTATGGCTACACCTTC; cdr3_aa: CASSGQGYGYTF
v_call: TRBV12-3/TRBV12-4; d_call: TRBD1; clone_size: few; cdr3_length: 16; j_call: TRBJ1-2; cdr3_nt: TGTGCCAGCAGTTTAGCCGGGACAGAGGGTTCCTATGGCTACACCTTC; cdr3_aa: CASSLAGTEGSYGYTF
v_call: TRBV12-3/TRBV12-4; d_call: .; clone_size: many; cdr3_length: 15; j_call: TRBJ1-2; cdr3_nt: TGTGCCAGCAGTCCCCGGACAGAGAGAAAGGGTGGCTACACCTTC; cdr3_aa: CASSPRTERKGGYTF
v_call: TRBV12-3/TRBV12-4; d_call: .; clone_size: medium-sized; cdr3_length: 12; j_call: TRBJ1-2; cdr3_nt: TGTGCCAGCAGTAGCACTAACTATGGCTACACCTTC; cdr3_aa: CASSSTNYGYTF
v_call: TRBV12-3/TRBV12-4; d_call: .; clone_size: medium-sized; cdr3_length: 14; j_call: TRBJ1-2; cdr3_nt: TGTGCCAGCAGTTCACCGGACAGAAACTATGGCTACACCTTC; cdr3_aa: CASSSPDRNYGYTF
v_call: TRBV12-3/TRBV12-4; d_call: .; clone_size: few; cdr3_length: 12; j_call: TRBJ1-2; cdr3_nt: TGTGCCAGCAGCCCTAACAGGTGGGGCTACACCTTC; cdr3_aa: CASSPNRWGYTF
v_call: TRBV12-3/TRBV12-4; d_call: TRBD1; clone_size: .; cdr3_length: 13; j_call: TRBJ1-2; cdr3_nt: TGTGCCAGCAGTTTTGGGACAGTCTATGGCTACACCTTC; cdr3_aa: CASSFGTVYGYTF
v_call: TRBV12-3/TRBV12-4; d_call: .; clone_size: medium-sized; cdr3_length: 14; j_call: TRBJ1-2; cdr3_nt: TGTGCCAGCAGTTTAGGACAGGCGAACTATGGCTACACCTTC; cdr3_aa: CASSLGQANYGYTF
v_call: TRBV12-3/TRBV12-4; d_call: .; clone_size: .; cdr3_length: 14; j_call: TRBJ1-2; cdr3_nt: TGTGCCAGCACCCCATCCGGGACGGACTATGGCTACACCTTC; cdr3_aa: CASTPSGTDYGYTF
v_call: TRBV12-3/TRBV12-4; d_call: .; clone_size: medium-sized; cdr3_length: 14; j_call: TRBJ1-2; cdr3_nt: TGTGCCAGCAGTTTGAGGGCAGATCACTATGGCTACACCTTC; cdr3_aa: CASSLRADHYGYTF
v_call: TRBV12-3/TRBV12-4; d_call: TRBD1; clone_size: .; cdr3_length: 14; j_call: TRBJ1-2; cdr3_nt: TGTGCCAGCAGTTCGGGACAGACAACCTATGGCTACACCTTC; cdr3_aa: CASSSGQTTYGYTF
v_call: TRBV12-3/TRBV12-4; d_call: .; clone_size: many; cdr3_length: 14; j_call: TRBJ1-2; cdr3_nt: TGTGCCAGCAGTTTAAACAGGGAGAACTATGGCTACACCTTC; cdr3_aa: CASSLNRENYGYTF
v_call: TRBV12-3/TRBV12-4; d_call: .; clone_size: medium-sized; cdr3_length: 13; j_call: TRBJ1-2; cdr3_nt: TGTGCTTGTGGGGTGGGTCAAGGCTATGGCTACACCTTC; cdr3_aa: CACGVGQGYGYTF
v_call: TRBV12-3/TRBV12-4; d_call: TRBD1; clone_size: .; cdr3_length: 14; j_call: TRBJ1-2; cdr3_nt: TGTGCCAGCAGTTCGCTAGGACAGGGCGGCGGCTACACCTTC; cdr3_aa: CASSSLGQGGGYTF
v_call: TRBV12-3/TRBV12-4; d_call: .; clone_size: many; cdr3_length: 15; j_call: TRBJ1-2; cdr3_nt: TGTGCCAGCAGCCCATCCCGCCGGGCCGGGGATGGCTACACCTTC; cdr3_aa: CASSPSRRAGDGYTF
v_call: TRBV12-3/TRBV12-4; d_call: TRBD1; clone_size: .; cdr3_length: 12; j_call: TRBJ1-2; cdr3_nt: TGTGCCAGCAGTCGGGACAGCTCTGGCTACACCTTC; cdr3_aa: CASSRDSSGYTF
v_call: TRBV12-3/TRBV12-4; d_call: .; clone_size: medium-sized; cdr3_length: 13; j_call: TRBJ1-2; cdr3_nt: TGTGCCAGCAGTCCGGACGGTAGCTATGGCTACACCTTC; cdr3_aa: CASSPDGSYGYTF
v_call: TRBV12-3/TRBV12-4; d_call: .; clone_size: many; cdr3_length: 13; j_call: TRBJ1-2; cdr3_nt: TGTGCCAGCACCCTTCTCCAGGACTATGGCTACACCTTC; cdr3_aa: CASTLLQDYGYTF
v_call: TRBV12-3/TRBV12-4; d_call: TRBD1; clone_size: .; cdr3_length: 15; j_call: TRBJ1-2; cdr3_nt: TGTGCCAGCAGTTCCTACCGGACAGGGACCTATGGCTACACCTTC; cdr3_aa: CASSSYRTGTYGYTF
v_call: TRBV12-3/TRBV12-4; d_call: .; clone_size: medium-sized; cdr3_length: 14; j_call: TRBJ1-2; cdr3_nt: TGTGCCAGCAGTTCCTGGACGGCAAACTATGGCTACACCTTC; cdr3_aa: CASSSWTANYGYTF
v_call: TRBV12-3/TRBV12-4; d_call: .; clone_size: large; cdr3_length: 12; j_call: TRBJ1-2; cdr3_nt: TGTGCCAGCAGTTTTGATGACTATGGCTACACCTTC; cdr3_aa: CASSFDDYGYTF
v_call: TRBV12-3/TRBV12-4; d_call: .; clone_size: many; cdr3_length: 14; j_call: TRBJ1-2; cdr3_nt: TGTGCCAGCAGTCCCCAGGACGGGATCTATGGCTACACCTTC; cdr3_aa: CASSPQDGIYGYTF
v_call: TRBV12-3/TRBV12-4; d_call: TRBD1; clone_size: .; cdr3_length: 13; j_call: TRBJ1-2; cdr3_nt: TGTGCCAGCAACGGACAGGGCTACTATGGCTACACCTTC; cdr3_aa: CASNGQGYYGYTF
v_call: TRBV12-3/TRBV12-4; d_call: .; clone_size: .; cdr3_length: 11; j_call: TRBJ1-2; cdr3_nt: TGTGCCAGCAGCCAGGAGCGGGGCTACACCTTC; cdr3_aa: CASSQERGYTF
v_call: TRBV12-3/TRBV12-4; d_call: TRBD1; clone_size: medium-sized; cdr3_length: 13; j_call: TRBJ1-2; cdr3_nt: TGTGCCAGCAGTTTCGGACAGGCCTATGGCTACACCTTC; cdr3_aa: CASSFGQAYGYTF
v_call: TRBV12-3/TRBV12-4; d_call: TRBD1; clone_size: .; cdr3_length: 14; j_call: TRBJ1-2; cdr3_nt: TGTGCCAGCAGTTTTGGACAGGGTGCCTATGGCTACACCTTC; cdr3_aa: CASSFGQGAYGYTF
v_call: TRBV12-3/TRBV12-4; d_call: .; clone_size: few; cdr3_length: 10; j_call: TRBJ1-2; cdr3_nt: TGTGCCAGCTCTAACTATGGCTACACCTTC; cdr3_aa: CASSNYGYTF
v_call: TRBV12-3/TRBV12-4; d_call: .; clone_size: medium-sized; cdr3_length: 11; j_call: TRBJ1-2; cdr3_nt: TGTGCCAGCAGGCTTAATGACGGCTACACCTTC; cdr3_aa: CASRLNDGYTF
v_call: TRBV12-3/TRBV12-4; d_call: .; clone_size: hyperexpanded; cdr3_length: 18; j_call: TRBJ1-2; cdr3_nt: TGTGCCAGCAGTTTAGAGTTGCGTGCGGCGGGCTCGGGCTATGGCTACACCTTC; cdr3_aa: CASSLELRAAGSGYGYTF
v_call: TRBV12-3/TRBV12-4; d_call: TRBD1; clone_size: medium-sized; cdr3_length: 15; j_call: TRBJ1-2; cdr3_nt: TGTGCCAGCAGTCCTGGACAGGGAGACAACTATGGCTACACCTTC; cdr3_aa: CASSPGQGDNYGYTF
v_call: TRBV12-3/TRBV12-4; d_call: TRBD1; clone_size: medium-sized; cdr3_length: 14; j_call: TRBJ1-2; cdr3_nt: TGTGCCAGCAGTTTTGGGACAGGGACTTATGGCTACACCTTC; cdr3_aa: CASSFGTGTYGYTF
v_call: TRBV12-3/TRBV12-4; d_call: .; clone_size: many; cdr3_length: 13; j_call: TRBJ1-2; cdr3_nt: TGTGCCAGCAGTTTAAGGGTCGACTATGGCTACACCTTC; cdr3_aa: CASSLRVDYGYTF
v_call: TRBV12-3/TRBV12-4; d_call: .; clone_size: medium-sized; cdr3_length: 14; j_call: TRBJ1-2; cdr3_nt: TGTGCCAGCAGTTTGAGGGGACTTGACTATGGCTACACCTTC; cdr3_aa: CASSLRGLDYGYTF
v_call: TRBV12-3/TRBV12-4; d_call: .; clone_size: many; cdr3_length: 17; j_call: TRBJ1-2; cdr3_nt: TGTGCCAGCAGTTTGCACCAGACCGCCTCCTCTACCTATGGCTACACCTTC; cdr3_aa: CASSLHQTASSTYGYTF
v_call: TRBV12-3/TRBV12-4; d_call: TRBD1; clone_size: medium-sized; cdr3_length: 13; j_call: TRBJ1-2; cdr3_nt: TGTGCCAGCAGTCCGGGGACAGAGTATGGCTACACCTTC; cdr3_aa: CASSPGTEYGYTF
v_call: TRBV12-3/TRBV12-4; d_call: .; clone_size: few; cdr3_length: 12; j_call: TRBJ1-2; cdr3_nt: TGTGCCACCACCGCCGACGTCGGTGGCTACACCTTC; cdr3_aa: CATTADVGGYTF
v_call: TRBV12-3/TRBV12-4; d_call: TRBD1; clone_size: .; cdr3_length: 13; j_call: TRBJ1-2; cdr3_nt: TGTGCCAGCAGTCCGGGACAGGGCGGCGGCTACACCTTC; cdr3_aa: CASSPGQGGGYTF
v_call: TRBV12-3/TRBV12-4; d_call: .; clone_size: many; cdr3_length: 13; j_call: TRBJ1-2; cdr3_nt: TGTGCCAGCAGTTTAGTAAGGGGCCTTGGCTACACCTTC; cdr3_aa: CASSLVRGLGYTF
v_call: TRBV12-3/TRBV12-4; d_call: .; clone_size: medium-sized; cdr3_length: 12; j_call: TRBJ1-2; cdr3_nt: TGTGCCAGCAGCACGGGATTCTGGGGCTACACCTTC; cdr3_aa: CASSTGFWGYTF